The clone carrying this T cell receptor (beta chain) occurred many times. Its antigen is still unknown. The data stem from a study of T cells in Graves' hyperthyroidism and ophthalmopathy. The CDR3 totals 15 residues. With V trimmed by 5 bases and J by 7 bases, 14 bases remained unmatched. Germline-derived CDR1 and CDR2 are SQVTM and ANQGSEA. Amplification of TCR beta CDR3 regions used RNA as the template. Using the HTBI primer set, a first-round RT-PCR was run on the TCR CDR3. One entry per CDR3 protein, called by TCRdb with MiXCR from the multiplex PCR reads. Of 200,000 to 250,000 distinct CDR3 sequences listed, about a sixth were seen once; the top ten hold around 30%. Study-level results: Model output signaled ophthalmopathy a median about 6.3 months ahead of onset. Blood samples included most of the expanded thyroid clonotypes exceeding 0.001.

The sequence was obtained from a woman under 30 with Graves' ophthalmopathy. V usage is TRBV29-1 and J usage is TRBJ2-1; 7 nucleotides align to TRBD1. Sample: blood. CDR3 region: CSVRTGQNRKNEQFF. In DNA, the CDR3 is TGCAGCGTTCGGACAGGTCAAAATCGGAAGAATGAGCAGTTCTTC.